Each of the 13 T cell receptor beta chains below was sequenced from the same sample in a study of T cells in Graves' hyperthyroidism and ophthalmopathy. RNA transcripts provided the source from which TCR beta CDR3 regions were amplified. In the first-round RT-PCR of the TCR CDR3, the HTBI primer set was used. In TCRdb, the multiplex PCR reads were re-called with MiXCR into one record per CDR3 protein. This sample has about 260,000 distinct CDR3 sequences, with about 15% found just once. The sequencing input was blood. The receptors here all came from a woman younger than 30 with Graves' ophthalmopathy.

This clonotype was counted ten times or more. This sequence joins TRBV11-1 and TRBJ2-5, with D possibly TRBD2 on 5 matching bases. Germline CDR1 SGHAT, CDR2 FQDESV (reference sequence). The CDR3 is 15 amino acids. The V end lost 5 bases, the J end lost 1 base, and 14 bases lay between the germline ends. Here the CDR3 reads CASSILTGFQETQYF. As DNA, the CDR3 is TGTGCCAGCAGCATACTAACGGGGTTCCAAGAGACCCAGTACTTC.

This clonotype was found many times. The CDR3 is CASSQGSYEQYF. CDR3 coding DNA: TGTGCCAGCAGTCAGGGTTCCTACGAGCAGTACTTC. The chain couples TRBV3-1 to TRBJ2-7, with D perhaps TRBD1 (5 bases). The CDR3 length is 12 residues. Trimming stripped 6 bases from V and 1 base from J, with 7 bases between. Germline lookup yields CDR1 LGHDT and CDR2 YNNKEL (reference sequence).

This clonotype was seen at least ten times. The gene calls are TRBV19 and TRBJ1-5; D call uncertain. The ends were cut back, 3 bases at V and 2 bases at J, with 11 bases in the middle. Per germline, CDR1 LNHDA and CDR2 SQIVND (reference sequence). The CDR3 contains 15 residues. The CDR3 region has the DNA TGTGCCAGTAGTATCTCCCGAACGGGCAATCAGCCCCAGCATTTT. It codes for CASSISRTGNQPQHF. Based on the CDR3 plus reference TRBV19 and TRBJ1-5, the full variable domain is DGGITQSPKYLFRKEGQNVTLSCEQNLNHDAMYWYRQDPGQGLRLIYYSQIVNDFQKGDIAEGYSVSREKKESFPLTVTSAQKNPTAFYLCASSISRTGNQPQHFGDGTRLSIL.

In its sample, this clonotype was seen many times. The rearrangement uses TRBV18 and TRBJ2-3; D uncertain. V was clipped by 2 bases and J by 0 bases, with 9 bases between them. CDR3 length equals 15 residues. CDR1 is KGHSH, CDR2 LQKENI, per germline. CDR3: CASSPKFQSTDTQYF. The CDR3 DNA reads TGTGCCAGCTCACCAAAGTTTCAGAGCACAGATACGCAGTATTTT.

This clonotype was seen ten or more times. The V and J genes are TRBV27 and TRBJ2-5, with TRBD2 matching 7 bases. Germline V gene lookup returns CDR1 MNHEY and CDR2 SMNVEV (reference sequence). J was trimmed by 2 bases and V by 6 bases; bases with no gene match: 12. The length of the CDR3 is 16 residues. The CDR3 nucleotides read TGTGCCAGCAGCCTGTGGGCGAGCGGGACTCAAGAGACCCAGTACTTC. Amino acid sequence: CASSLWASGTQETQYF.

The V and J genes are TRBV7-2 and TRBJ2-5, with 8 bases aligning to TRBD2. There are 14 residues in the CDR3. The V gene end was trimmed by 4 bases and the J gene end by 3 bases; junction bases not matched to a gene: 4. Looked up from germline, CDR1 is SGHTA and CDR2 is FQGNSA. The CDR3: CASSSAGGEETQYF. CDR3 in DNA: TGTGCCAGCAGCTCTGCGGGGGGCGAAGAGACCCAGTACTTC.

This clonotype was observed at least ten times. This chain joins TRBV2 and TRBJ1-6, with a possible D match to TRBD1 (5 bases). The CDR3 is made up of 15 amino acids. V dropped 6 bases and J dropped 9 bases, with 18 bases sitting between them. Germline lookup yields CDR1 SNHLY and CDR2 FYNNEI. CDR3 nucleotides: TGTGCCAGCAGCAGATATTCAGGGCTCGGTTCACCCCTCCACTTT. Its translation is CASSRYSGLGSPLHF.

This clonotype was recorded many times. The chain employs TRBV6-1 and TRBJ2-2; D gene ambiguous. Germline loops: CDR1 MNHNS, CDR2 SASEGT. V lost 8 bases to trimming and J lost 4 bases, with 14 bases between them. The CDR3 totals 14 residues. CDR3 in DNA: TGTGCCAGCTTAATCTCTTTTGGCACCGGGGAGCTGTTTTTT. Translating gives CASLISFGTGELFF.

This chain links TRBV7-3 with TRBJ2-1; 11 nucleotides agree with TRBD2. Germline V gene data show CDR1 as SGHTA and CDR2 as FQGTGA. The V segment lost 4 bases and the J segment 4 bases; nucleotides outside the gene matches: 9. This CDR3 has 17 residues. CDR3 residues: CASSYMVLAGGYNEQFF. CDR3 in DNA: TGTGCCAGCAGCTATATGGTCCTAGCGGGGGGATACAATGAGCAGTTCTTC.

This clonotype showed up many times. The chain's CDR3 is CSASLGLATYNEQFF. In DNA form, the CDR3 reads TGCAGTGCTAGCCTGGGACTAGCCACCTACAATGAGCAGTTCTTC. This sequence joins TRBV20-1 and TRBJ2-1, with 9 bases fitting TRBD2. The CDR3 runs 15 residues. J lost 2 bases, V lost 3 bases, and 5 bases had no gene match. The germline gives CDR1 DFQATT, CDR2 SNEGSKA (reference sequence).

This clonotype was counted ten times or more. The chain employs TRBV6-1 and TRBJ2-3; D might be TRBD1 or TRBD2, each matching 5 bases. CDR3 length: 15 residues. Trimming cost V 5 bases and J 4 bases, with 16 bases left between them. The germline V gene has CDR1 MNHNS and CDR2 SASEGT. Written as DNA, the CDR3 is TGTGCCAGCAGTTACGGAGTGAGGGGCCCAGATACGCAGTATTTT. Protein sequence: CASSYGVRGPDTQYF.

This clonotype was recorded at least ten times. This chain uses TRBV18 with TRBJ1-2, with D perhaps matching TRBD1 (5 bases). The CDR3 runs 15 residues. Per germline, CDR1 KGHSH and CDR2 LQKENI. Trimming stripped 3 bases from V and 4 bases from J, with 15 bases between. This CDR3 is CASSPPGTALYGYTF. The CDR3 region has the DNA TGTGCCAGCTCACCCCCCGGGACGGCTCTCTATGGCTACACCTTC.

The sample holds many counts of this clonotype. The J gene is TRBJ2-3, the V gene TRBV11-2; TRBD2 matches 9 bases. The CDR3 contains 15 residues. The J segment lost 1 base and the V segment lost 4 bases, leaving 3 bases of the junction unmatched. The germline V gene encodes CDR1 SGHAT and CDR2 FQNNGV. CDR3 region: CASSSLAGGTDTQYF. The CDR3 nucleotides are TGTGCCAGCAGCTCATTAGCGGGAGGCACAGATACGCAGTATTTT.